Presented here are 28 T cell receptor beta chains from one specimen sequenced in a study of glioma-infiltrating T cells. Amplification of TCR alpha and beta CDR3 regions from RNA used iRepertoire nested multiplex PCR. One entry per CDR3 protein results from TCRdb running MiXCR on the multiplex PCR reads. Among fewer than 110,000 distinct CDR3 sequences, about 30% were seen once, and the ten largest hold roughly 45%. The sample consisted of glioma tissue, nonneoplastic brain tissue, or PBMCs (not recorded which). The receptor set was obtained from a human donor with low-grade glioma or glioblastoma, undergoing nonglioma brain surgery, or in good health (not recorded which).

This clonotype showed up many times. V usage is TRBV10-3 and J usage is TRBJ2-7; 9 bases agree with TRBD1. The CDR3 has 13 amino acids. Germline CDR1 ENHRY, CDR2 SYGVKD. Trimming took 10 bases from V and 3 from J; bases not matched to a gene: 7. In nucleotides, the CDR3 is TGTGCCAACTCACCGGGACAGGGCTACGAGCAGTACTTC. Translation: CANSPGQGYEQYF.

Points on this clonotype: This may be a read error: a much more frequent sequence differs by one nucleotide. The CDR3 does not end in the conserved phenylalanine or tryptophan, so this is likely a read error. The chain combines TRBV6-1 with TRBJ1-1; tentatively, D is TRBD1 (5 bases). This CDR3 has 12 amino acids. V shed 5 bases and J shed 7 bases, with 11 bases lying between them. CDR1 is MNHNS and CDR2 is SASEGT in the germline V gene. The CDR3 reads CASSPRQNEAFL. CDR3 sequence (DNA): TGTGCCAGCAGTCCACGACAGAATGAAGCTTTCCTT.

This clonotype was counted ten times or more. The rearrangement joins TRBV6-1 to TRBJ2-1, with D perhaps TRBD2 (6 bases). The length of the CDR3 is 15 residues. Germline V gene data show CDR1 as MNHNS and CDR2 as SASEGT. V was shortened by 7 bases and J by 0 bases, with 13 bases between the two germline ends. The CDR3 is CASTHWRGSYNEQFF. The DNA for the CDR3 is TGTGCCAGCACCCATTGGAGGGGCTCCTACAATGAGCAGTTCTTC.

This clonotype was detected many times. This chain uses TRBV27 with TRBJ1-5; tentatively, D is TRBD1 (5 bases). V lost 8 bases, J lost 2 bases, and 10 bases lay in between. From germline, CDR1 is MNHEY and CDR2 SMNVEV (reference sequence). The CDR3 is made up of 13 amino acids. Here the CDR3 reads CASGTLGNQPQHF. Here the CDR3 DNA reads TGTGCCAGCGGGACGTTGGGCAATCAGCCCCAGCATTTT.

J is TRBJ1-2 and V is TRBV7-9; unclear D gene. Trimming left V 3 bases short and J 7 bases short, with 18 bases between. The CDR3 spans 15 residues. From germline, CDR1 is SEHNR and CDR2 FQNEAQ (reference sequence). CDR3 nucleotide sequence: TGTGCCAGCAGCTTGGCATCGACTGCGGTGATTGGCTACACCTTC. Translation: CASSLASTAVIGYTF.

The chain joins TRBV5-6 to TRBJ2-7; D gene unclear. V was cut by 2 bases and J by 2 bases, with 11 bases left in between. CDR3 size: 14 residues. CDR1 and CDR2 from the germline V gene are SGHDT and YYEEEE. Written as DNA, the CDR3 is TGTGCCAGCAGCTTTATAGGTCAGACCTACGAGCAGTACTTC. Translating it yields CASSFIGQTYEQYF.

Comment on this clonotype: A much larger clone lies a single base off, so this may be a read error. The conserved phenylalanine or tryptophan normally closing the CDR3 is absent here, so this likely arose from a read error. The CDR3 nucleotides are TGTGCCAGCAGTTACTCTCAAGCGGCGTCCTATGGCTACACCCTC. It yields the protein CASSYSQAASYGYTL. The chain combines TRBV6-5 with TRBJ1-2; D uncertain. With 0 bases removed from V and 4 bases from J, the gap between germline ends came to 12 bases. The CDR3 sequence is 15 residues long. CDR1 is MNHEY, CDR2 SVGAGI, per germline.

The chain carries TRBV5-1 and TRBJ1-5; a possible D gene is TRBD1 (5 bases). This CDR3 comprises 13 residues. From germline, CDR1 is SGHRS and CDR2 YFSETQ. V lost 4 bases and J lost 6, with 11 bases in between. The CDR3 loop is CASSLGESQPQHF. The CDR3 coding sequence is TGCGCCAGCAGCCTGGGGGAGAGTCAGCCCCAGCATTTT.

Turning to this clonotype: A read error is possible here, since a much larger clone lies one base away. The genes are TRBV24-1 and TRBJ2-5, with D uncertain. The CDR3 contains 13 residues. Germline V gives CDR1 KGHDR, CDR2 SFDVKD. Trimming removed 4 bases at V and 3 bases at J, with 8 bases between. CDR3 sequence: CATSEGKEETQYF. As DNA, the CDR3 is TGTGCCACCAGTGAGGGGAAGGAAGAGACCCAGTACTTC.

Many counts were recorded for this clonotype. This rearrangement joins TRBV29-1 to TRBJ1-1; D gene uncertain. The CDR3 sequence is 11 residues long. Germline CDR1 reads SQVTM; CDR2 reads ANQGSEA. Trimming shortened V by 6 bases and J by 1 base, and 6 bases separated the two germline ends. In DNA form, the CDR3 reads TGCAGCGTCACTCAGAACACTGAAGCTTTCTTT. Translating it yields CSVTQNTEAFF.

This clonotype was counted at least ten times. The V and J genes are TRBV2 and TRBJ1-1; the D gene is possibly TRBD1 (5 bases). Trimming removed 6 bases at V and 2 bases at J, with 10 bases between. The CDR3 consists of 13 residues. The germline CDR1 and CDR2 sequences are SNHLY and FYNNEI. CDR3 nucleotides: TGTGCCAGCAGGAAGGACATAAACACTGAAGCTTTCTTT. It translates to CASRKDINTEAFF.

This clonotype was counted only a few times. The CDR3 bases are TGTGCCAGCCTTCCCACCCCCGGGGGCCCATCGGGAAATACGCAGTATTTT. It yields the protein CASLPTPGGPSGNTQYF. The genes are TRBV12-3 or TRBV12-4 and TRBJ2-3; either TRBD1 or TRBD2 may supply D (6 bases each). V was cut by 8 bases and J by 7 bases, with 28 bases left in between. There are 17 residues in the CDR3.

This clonotype was seen once. A much bigger clone sits one base away, suggesting this may be a read error. The chain joins TRBV6-2 or TRBV6-3 to TRBJ2-7, with D possibly TRBD1 on 5 matching bases. V was pared by 6 bases and J by 3 bases, with 15 bases between. CDR1 MNHEY and CDR2 SVGEGT come from the germline V gene. The CDR3 has 14 residues. The CDR3 DNA is TGTGCCAGCAGCAAAGGACACGGAGTCTACGAGCAGTACTTC. Translated: CASSKGHGVYEQYF.

This clonotype was seen ten or more times. The chain carries TRBV27 and TRBJ2-5; D may match TRBD1 or TRBD2 (5 bases each). Germline V gene lookup returns CDR1 MNHEY and CDR2 SMNVEV (reference sequence). The CDR3 contains 14 residues. The V gene lost 7 bases and the J gene lost 1 base, with 13 bases spanning the gap. The CDR3 DNA is TGTGCCAGCAAATTCCGGGACGCCCAAGAGACCCAGTACTTC. It yields the protein CASKFRDAQETQYF.

Many counts were recorded for this clonotype. This chain connects TRBV20-1 to TRBJ1-6; 9 bases map to TRBD1. V lost 0 bases, J lost 9 bases, and 6 bases stayed unmatched. The CDR3 runs 15 residues. Germline lookup yields CDR1 DFQATT and CDR2 SNEGSKA (reference sequence). The chain's CDR3 is CSARDVPGQGSPLHF. The CDR3 nucleotides are TGCAGTGCTAGAGACGTACCGGGACAGGGTTCACCCCTCCACTTT.

This clonotype was seen ten or more times. The gene calls are TRBV7-2 and TRBJ2-5; tentative D call: TRBD1 (5 bases). Germline V gives CDR1 SGHTA, CDR2 FQGNSA. This CDR3 comprises 14 residues. Trimming removed 5 bases at V and 4 bases at J, with 14 bases between. CDR3 loop: CASSRFGASETQYF. CDR3 in DNA: TGTGCCAGCAGCCGGTTTGGGGCCTCAGAGACCCAGTACTTC. Using reference TRBV7-2 and TRBJ2-5 for the parts outside the CDR3, the full variable domain is GAGVSQSPSNKVTEKGKDVELRCDPISGHTALYWYRQSLGQGLEFLIYFQGNSAPDKSGLPSDRFSAERTGGSVSTLTIQRTQQEDSAVYLCASSRFGASETQYFGPGTRLLVL.

This clonotype was seen ten or more times. This sequence joins TRBV2 and TRBJ1-5; D unresolved. Germline CDR1 reads SNHLY; CDR2 reads FYNNEI. V lost 6 bases and J 5 bases, leaving 14 bases between the germline ends. This CDR3 region has 14 residues. The CDR3 nucleotides are TGTGCCAGCAGGGGAGGAGCAGTTGATCAGCCCCAGCATTTT. It yields the protein CASRGGAVDQPQHF.

Points on this clonotype: One end of the junction varies from germline; a read error may be responsible. The chain combines TRBV7-6 with TRBJ2-2; D could derive from TRBD1 or TRBD2 (5 bases each). Germline V lookup: CDR1 SGHVS, CDR2 FNYEAQ. The CDR3 is 15 residues long. The CDR3 loop reads CASREGTTNTGELFF. The CDR3 nucleotides read TGTGCTAGCAGAGAAGGGACCACGAACACCGGGGAGCTGTTTTTT.

This clonotype was detected ten times or more. The chain links TRBV27 to TRBJ2-1, with D perhaps being TRBD1 or TRBD2 (6 bases each). V was clipped by 8 bases and J by 0 bases, with 11 bases between them. This CDR3 region has 14 residues. Germline V lookup: CDR1 MNHEY, CDR2 SMNVEV (reference sequence). CDR3 coding DNA: TGTGCCAGCGCCGGGGGCCACTCCTACAATGAGCAGTTCTTC. Residues: CASAGGHSYNEQFF.

V usage is TRBV20-1 and J usage is TRBJ2-3, with D possibly being TRBD2 (5 bases). Trimming left V 6 bases short and J 4 bases short, with 20 bases between. Germline V lookup: CDR1 DFQATT, CDR2 SNEGSKA (reference sequence). CDR3 size: 15 residues. The CDR3 loop is CSANSWTGKADTQYF. The CDR3 DNA sequence: TGCAGTGCAAACAGCTGGACGGGGAAGGCAGATACGCAGTATTTT.

In its sample, this clonotype was seen many times. The chain has TRBV27 and TRBJ1-1; no clear D gene. CDR3 length: 13 amino acids. Trimming shortened V by 2 bases and J by 4 bases, and 8 bases separated the two germline ends. Germline V gene sequence: CDR1 MNHEY, CDR2 SMNVEV (reference sequence). The chain's CDR3 is CASSLGSSTEAFF. For the CDR3, the DNA is TGTGCCAGCAGTTTAGGGTCGAGCACTGAAGCTTTCTTT.

Comment on this clonotype: A much bigger clone sits one base away, suggesting this may be a read error. The rearrangement joins TRBV20-1 to TRBJ1-5, with a weak D call TRBD1 (6 bases). The CDR3 covers 16 residues. V shed 5 bases and J shed 6 bases, with 23 bases lying between them. Germline CDR1 DFQATT, CDR2 SNEGSKA (reference sequence). CDR3 sequence: CSASDYGTTLGQPQHF. CDR3 DNA sequence: TGCAGTGCTTCCGATTACGGGACAACTTTGGGTCAGCCCCAGCATTTT.

This clonotype was seen at least ten times. The gene calls are TRBV27 and TRBJ1-5, with a tentative D call TRBD1 (6 bases). V dropped 8 bases and J dropped 1 base, with 18 bases sitting between them. Germline V gene lookup returns CDR1 MNHEY and CDR2 SMNVEV (reference sequence). The CDR3 has 16 residues. CDR3 sequence reads: CASQEQWGRSNQPQHF. The DNA for the CDR3 is TGTGCCAGCCAAGAGCAATGGGGGCGCAGCAATCAGCCCCAGCATTTT.

This clonotype was picked up a small number of times. The V call is TRBV12-3 or TRBV12-4, the J call TRBJ2-5, with 10 bases matching TRBD1. The CDR3 spans 16 residues. V dropped 6 bases and J dropped 2; count of bases not matched to a gene: 9. The DNA for the CDR3 is TGTGCCAGCAGAAGAAGGACAGGGGGGCTACAAGAGACCCAGTACTTC. It codes for CASRRRTGGLQETQYF.

The V and J genes are TRBV7-9 and TRBJ1-2, with 8 nucleotides matching TRBD1. This CDR3 has 14 amino acids. Germline-derived CDR1 and CDR2 are SEHNR and FQNEAQ (reference sequence). V lost 2 bases to trimming and J lost 8 bases; unmatched junction nucleotides: 7. The CDR3: CASSLQGAQQGYTF. DNA for the CDR3: TGTGCCAGCAGCTTACAGGGGGCGCAGCAGGGCTACACCTTC.

This clonotype came up a few times. Being one base from a much bigger clone, this may be a read error. CDR3 in amino acids: CAISESSTNKQYF. The CDR3 DNA is TGTGCCATCAGTGAGTCTTCGACGAACAAGCAGTACTTC. The chain is built from TRBV10-3 and TRBJ2-7; D is unresolved. Per the germline V gene, CDR1 is ENHRY and CDR2 is SYGVKD. The CDR3 contains 13 residues. V was shortened by 0 bases and J by 8 bases, with 11 bases between the two germline ends.

This clonotype has a count of ten or more. The chain has TRBV7-2 and TRBJ1-5; D gene ambiguous. CDR3 size: 15 residues. V lost 2 bases and J lost 0, with 8 bases in between. Germline CDR1 reads SGHTA; CDR2 reads FQGNSA. The CDR3 region has the DNA TGTGCCAGCAGCTTATCAGGATATAGCAATCAGCCCCAGCATTTT. Translated: CASSLSGYSNQPQHF.

This clonotype showed up many times. This chain uses TRBV3-1 with TRBJ1-1, with no clear D. Germline CDR1 reads LGHDT; CDR2 reads YNNKEL (reference sequence). The CDR3 has 14 amino acids. Deletions cut 4 bases from V and 6 bases from J, with 15 bases between. CDR3 protein: CASSRSPGGAEAFF. CDR3 DNA sequence: TGTGCCAGCAGCCGAAGTCCGGGTGGGGCTGAAGCTTTCTTT.